This is a list of T cell receptor beta chains from one sample in a study of T cell repertoires in cytomegalovirus infection. For these receptors, no antigen is known. MiXCR, run by TCRdb on the reads, gives a single entry per CDR3 protein. The profile shows around 900,000 distinct CDR3 sequences, around 31% of them singletons. The starting material was cultured CD8+ T cells from PBMCs, obtained from culture after CMV antigen stimulation. These receptors all stem from a human donor in good health (CMV status not recorded). Some clones in this sample may be carry-over from other donors' samples. Both conserved end residues are part of each CDR3. The order of the fields is J gene, V gene, D gene, clone size, CDR3 DNA, CDR3 protein. D genes are given only for firm matches. Size values are once, few and many counts, or a class for expanded clones, and some rows have none.

TRBJ1-6 | TRBV6-6 | - | - | TGTGCCAGCAGTTACGGGGACTATGGTTCACCCCTCCACTTT | CASSYGDYGSPLHF
TRBJ2-1 | TRBV20-1 | TRBD2 | few | TGCAGTGGTGGGGGGCGGAGCGGGAGGGGGCAGTTCTTC | CSGGGRSGRGQFF
TRBJ2-5 | TRBV6-1 | - | - | TGTGCCACCAGAATAGACAGACTGTACCAAGAGACCCAGTACTTC | CATRIDRLYQETQYF
TRBJ1-1 | TRBV7-6 | - | - | TGTGCCAGCAGATTATCGGGGGAGGGTGCGAACACTGAAGCTTTCTTT | CASRLSGEGANTEAFF
TRBJ2-5 | TRBV28 | - | - | TGTGCCAGCAGGCTGGACAGCCTCCAAGAGACCCGGTACTTC | CASRLDSLQETRYF
TRBJ2-1 | TRBV7-6 | - | many | TGTGCCAGCAGCCCTCTCGGCGAGACCAGTGAGCAGTTCTTC | CASSPLGETSEQFF
TRBJ2-3 | TRBV12-5 | - | few | TGTGCTAGTGGTTGGGGGGACAGCACCACAGATACGCAGTATTTT | CASGWGDSTTDTQYF
TRBJ2-3 | TRBV12-3/TRBV12-4 | TRBD2 | - | TGTGCCAGCCTGACTAGCGGGGGGATAGATACGCAGTATTTT | CASLTSGGIDTQYF
TRBJ1-6 | TRBV5-1 | - | few | TGCGCCAGCAGGGAGAGCTCCTATAATTCACCCCTCCACTTT | CASRESSYNSPLHF
TRBJ1-2 | TRBV19 | TRBD1 | few | TGTGCCAGCCAACAGGGGGCGGATGGCTACACCTTC | CASQQGADGYTF
TRBJ1-5 | TRBV4-2 | - | - | TGTGCCAGCAGCCAAGATCTGTTGTTAGAGGGTCAGCCCCAGCATTTT | CASSQDLLLEGQPQHF
TRBJ2-5 | TRBV12-3/TRBV12-4 | TRBD2 | - | TGTGCCAGCCTTCAAGCGGGGGGGCCTGCCGAAGCGACCCAGTACTTC | CASLQAGGPAEATQYF
TRBJ2-7 | TRBV7-9 | TRBD1 | many | TGTGCCAGCAGCGCCGGGACAGGTCCCTACGAGCAGTACTTC | CASSAGTGPYEQYF
TRBJ2-7 | TRBV7-6 | - | few | TGTGCCAGCAGCCTGGGGCAGACGGGTCTCGCTAACGAGCAGTACTTC | CASSLGQTGLANEQYF
TRBJ2-2 | TRBV11-3 | TRBD1 | - | TGTGCCAGCAGCTCCTGGGACAGGGCGAACACCGGGGAGCTGTTTTTT | CASSSWDRANTGELFF
TRBJ2-5 | TRBV7-2 | TRBD1 | many | TGTGCCAGCAGACCGACCGGGACAGGGGGTCGAGAGACCCAGTACTTC | CASRPTGTGGRETQYF
TRBJ1-4 | TRBV19 | TRBD1 | few | TGTGCCAGTAGTACCCACAGGGGTTCAACTAATGAAAAACTGTTTTTT | CASSTHRGSTNEKLFF
TRBJ2-5 | TRBV6-6 | - | - | TGTGCCAGCAGTTACGCAGGGAACCAAGAGACCCAGTACTTC | CASSYAGNQETQYF
TRBJ1-5 | TRBV7-9 | - | many | TGTGCCAGCAGCTCGGGCGGGGGTGGCCAGCCCCAGCATTTT | CASSSGGGGQPQHF
TRBJ2-3 | TRBV7-9 | - | many | TGTGCCAGCAGCCCCCCTACCGCAGATACGCAGTATTTT | CASSPPTADTQYF
TRBJ1-2 | TRBV20-1 | - | - | TGCAGTGCTAGGTTTTATGGCGCGCCCTTAGGCTACACCTTC | CSARFYGAPLGYTF
TRBJ1-5 | TRBV15 | - | few | TGTGCCACCAGCATTAGGCAGGGAACGCAGCCCCAGCATTTT | CATSIRQGTQPQHF
TRBJ1-2 | TRBV7-9 | - | - | TGTGCCAGCAGCTCGACCGAAGCCGCTAACTATGGCTACACCTTC | CASSSTEAANYGYTF
TRBJ1-1 | TRBV5-1 | TRBD1 | - | TGCGCCAGCAGCCTTGGGACAGGGGAATGGGACACTGAAGCTTTCTTT | CASSLGTGEWDTEAFF
TRBJ2-7 | TRBV2 | - | few | TGTGCCAGCAGCGAGCTTTCCTCCTACGAGCAGTACTTC | CASSELSSYEQYF
TRBJ2-3 | TRBV7-8 | - | - | TGTGCCAGCAGCTTAGAGAGGGACACCCGAGTTGAGACAGATACGCAGTATTTT | CASSLERDTRVETDTQYF
TRBJ1-5 | TRBV28 | - | - | TGTGCCACCAGCGTGGACAGCGGGCTTCAGCCCCAGCATTTT | CATSVDSGLQPQHF
TRBJ2-1 | TRBV6-2/TRBV6-3 | - | - | TGTGCCAGCAGTTACGGCGTCGGCTCCTACAATGAGCAGTTCTTC | CASSYGVGSYNEQFF
TRBJ2-3 | TRBV12-3/TRBV12-4 | - | - | TGTGCCAGCACCCTGGTAGCAGGTGATACGCAGTATTTT | CASTLVAGDTQYF
TRBJ2-5 | TRBV28 | - | - | TGTGCCAACAGTCCTGACTCGGAGGGCTCAAAGACCCAGTACTTC | CANSPDSEGSKTQYF
TRBJ1-2 | TRBV12-3/TRBV12-4 | - | - | TGTGCCAGCATCCTAGAGCAGGGGAACTATGGCTACACCTTC | CASILEQGNYGYTF
TRBJ2-5 | TRBV4-3 | TRBD2 | - | TGCGCCAGCAGCCAAGAAAGCGGGGGATTCCAAGAGACCCAGTACTTC | CASSQESGGFQETQYF
TRBJ2-2 | TRBV6-2/TRBV6-3 | - | - | TGTGCCAGCAGTTACGTGGGATCCACCGGGGAGCTGTTTTTT | CASSYVGSTGELFF
TRBJ2-7 | TRBV7-2 | - | many | TGTGCCAGCAGCTTAGAACAGGACTACGAGCAGTACTTC | CASSLEQDYEQYF
TRBJ1-1 | TRBV7-8 | - | many | TGTGCCAGCACCCCTACGGAGGGCAGGTCGGCTGAAGCTTTCTTT | CASTPTEGRSAEAFF
TRBJ2-5 | TRBV7-9 | - | few | TGTGCCAGCAGCACCAGGGACTACCAAGAGACCCAGTACTTC | CASSTRDYQETQYF
TRBJ1-2 | TRBV6-4 | - | few | TGTGCCACCCGGACCCTACATGGCTACACCTTC | CATRTLHGYTF
TRBJ2-5 | TRBV7-2 | - | many | TGTGCCAGCAGCACCTTAAGCGAATTCCAAGAGACCCAGTACTTC | CASSTLSEFQETQYF
TRBJ1-1 | TRBV7-6 | - | - | TGTGCCAGCAGCCCCGATTGGGGCTCGCGAAGTGAAGCTTTCTTT | CASSPDWGSRSEAFF